This T cell receptor (beta chain) was identified during a study of blood T cell repertoires in COVID-19. Study at large: In each case, the material was cDNA or gDNA derived from T cells, B-cell-depleted T cells, or PBMCs.

The length of the CDR3 is 18 residues. The J segment lost 6 bases and the V segment lost 8 bases, leaving 16 bases of the junction unmatched. The V gene's germline CDR1 is LGHNA and CDR2 YSLEER. Original handling: Reference gene primer amplification in the assay estimated nucleated cell counts. Libraries were prepared by immunoSEQ multiplex PCR; TCRdb keeps only in-frame clonotypes and omits some of them. The DNA gave D and trimming, while V, J and clone size come from that table. Of about 110,000 clones listed, 88% are singletons. The clonotype comes from a man aged 50-60 years with active or convalescent COVID-19. Specimen: peripheral blood. The chain links TRBV4-3 to TRBJ2-7; 16 nucleotides align to TRBD2. CDR3: CASLLGGLAGGPGVEQYF. The DNA for the CDR3 is TGCGCCAGCCTACTAGGGGGACTAGCGGGAGGGCCGGGGGTCGAGCAGTACTTC.